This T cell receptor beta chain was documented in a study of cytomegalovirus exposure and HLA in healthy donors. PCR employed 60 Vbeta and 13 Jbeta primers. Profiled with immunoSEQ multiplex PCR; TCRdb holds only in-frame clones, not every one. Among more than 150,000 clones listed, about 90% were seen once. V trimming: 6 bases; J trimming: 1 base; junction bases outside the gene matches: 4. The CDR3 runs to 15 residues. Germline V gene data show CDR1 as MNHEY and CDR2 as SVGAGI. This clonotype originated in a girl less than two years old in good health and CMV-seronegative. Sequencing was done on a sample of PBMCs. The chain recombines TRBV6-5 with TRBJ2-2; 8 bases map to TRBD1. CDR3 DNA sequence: TGTGCCAGCAGGACTGACAGGGGGAACACCGGGGAGCTGTTTTTT. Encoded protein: CASRTDRGNTGELFF.